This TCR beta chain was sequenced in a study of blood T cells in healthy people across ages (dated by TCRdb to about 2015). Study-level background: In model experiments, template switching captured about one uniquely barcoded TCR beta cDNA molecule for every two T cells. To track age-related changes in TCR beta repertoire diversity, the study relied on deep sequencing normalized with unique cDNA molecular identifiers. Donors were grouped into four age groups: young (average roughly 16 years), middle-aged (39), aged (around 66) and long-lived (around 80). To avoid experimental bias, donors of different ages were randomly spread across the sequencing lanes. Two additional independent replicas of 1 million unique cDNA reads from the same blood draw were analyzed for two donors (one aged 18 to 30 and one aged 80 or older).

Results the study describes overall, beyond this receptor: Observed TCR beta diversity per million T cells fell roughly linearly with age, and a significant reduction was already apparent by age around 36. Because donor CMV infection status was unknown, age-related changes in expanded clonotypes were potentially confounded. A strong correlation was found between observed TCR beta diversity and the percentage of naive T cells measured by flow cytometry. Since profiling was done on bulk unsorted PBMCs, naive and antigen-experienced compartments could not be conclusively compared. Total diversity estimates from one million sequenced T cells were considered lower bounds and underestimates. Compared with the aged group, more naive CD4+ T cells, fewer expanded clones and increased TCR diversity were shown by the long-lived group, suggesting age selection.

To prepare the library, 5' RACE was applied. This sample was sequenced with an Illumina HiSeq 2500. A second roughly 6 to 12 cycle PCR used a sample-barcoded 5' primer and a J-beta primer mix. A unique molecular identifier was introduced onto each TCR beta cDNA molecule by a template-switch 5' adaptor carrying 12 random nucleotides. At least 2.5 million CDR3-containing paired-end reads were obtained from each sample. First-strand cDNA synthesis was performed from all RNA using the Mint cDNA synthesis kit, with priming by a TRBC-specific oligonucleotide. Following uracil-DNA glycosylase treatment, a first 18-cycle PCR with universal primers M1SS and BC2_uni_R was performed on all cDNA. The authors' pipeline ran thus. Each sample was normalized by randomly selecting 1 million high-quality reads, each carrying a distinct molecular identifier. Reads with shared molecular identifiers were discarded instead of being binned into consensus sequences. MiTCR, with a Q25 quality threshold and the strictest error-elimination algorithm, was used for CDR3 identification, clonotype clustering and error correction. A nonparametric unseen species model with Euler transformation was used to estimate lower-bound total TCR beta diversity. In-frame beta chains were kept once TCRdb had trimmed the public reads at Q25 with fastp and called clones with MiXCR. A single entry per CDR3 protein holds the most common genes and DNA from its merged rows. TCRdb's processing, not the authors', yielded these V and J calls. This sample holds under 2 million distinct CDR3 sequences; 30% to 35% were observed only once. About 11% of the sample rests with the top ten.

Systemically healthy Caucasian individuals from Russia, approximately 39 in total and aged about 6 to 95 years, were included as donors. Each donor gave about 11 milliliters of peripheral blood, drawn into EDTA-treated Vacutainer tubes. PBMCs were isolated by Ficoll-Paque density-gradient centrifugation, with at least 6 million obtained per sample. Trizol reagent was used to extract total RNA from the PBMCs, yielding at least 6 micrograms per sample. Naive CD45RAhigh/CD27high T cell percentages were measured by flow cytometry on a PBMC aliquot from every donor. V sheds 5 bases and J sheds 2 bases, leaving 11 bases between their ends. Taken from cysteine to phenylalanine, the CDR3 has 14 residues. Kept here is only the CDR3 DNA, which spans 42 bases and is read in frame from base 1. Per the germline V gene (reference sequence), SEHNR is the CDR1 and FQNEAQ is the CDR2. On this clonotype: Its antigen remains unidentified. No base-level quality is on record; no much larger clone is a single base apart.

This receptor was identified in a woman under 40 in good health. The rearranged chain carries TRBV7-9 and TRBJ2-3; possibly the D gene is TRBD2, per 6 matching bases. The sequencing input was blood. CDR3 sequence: CASSGRLDTDTQYF. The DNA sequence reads TGTGCCAGCAGCGGACGACTAGACACAGATACGCAGTATTTT.